The 9 T cell receptor beta chains below were found in one sample sequenced in a study of T cells in Graves' hyperthyroidism and ophthalmopathy (dated by TCRdb to between 2018 and 2021). Receptor amplification or capture employed multiplex PCR. For sequencing, an Illumina HiSeq 2000 was employed. The TCR beta CDR3 regions were amplified from the RNA transcripts. The TCR CDR3 was subjected to a first round of RT-PCR using the HTBI primer set and the Qiagen OneStep RT-PCR kit. In TCRdb, the public reads were trimmed at Q25 with fastp and aligned with MiXCR, with productive beta chains retained. Every distinct CDR3 protein forms one entry, paired with its most common genes and DNA. This sample is represented by some 650,000 distinct CDR3 sequences; approximately 15% of them were singletons. Clones ranked in the top ten supply more than 3% of the sample. The source material was blood. The receptors here all came from a woman aged 40 to 50 with Graves' ophthalmopathy.

V is TRBV7-3 and J is TRBJ2-5; weak D call: TRBD2 (6 bases). The CDR3 totals 15 residues. Germline V gives CDR1 SGHTA, CDR2 FQGTGA. The V and J ends lost 5 bases and 2 bases respectively, with 15 bases between them. The CDR3 is CASSPVLAIQETQYF. DNA of the CDR3: TGTGCCAGCAGCCCCGTCCTAGCGATTCAAGAGACCCAGTACTTC.

This clonotype was seen only a few times. The chain joins TRBV7-9 to TRBJ2-3; D gene uncertain. In germline, CDR1 is SEHNR, CDR2 FQNEAQ (reference sequence). This CDR3 has 14 residues. V lost 5 bases and J 1 base, leaving 10 bases between the germline ends. The DNA for the CDR3 is TGTGCCAGCAGCCAGACCTTGGGCACAGATACGCAGTATTTT. Translation: CASSQTLGTDTQYF.

This clonotype has at least ten counts. The chain couples TRBV11-2 to TRBJ2-1; D ambiguous. Germline loops: CDR1 SGHAT, CDR2 FQNNGV. The length of the CDR3 is 14 residues. The ends were cut back, 0 bases at V and 15 bases at J, with 18 bases in the middle. In nucleotides, the CDR3 is TGTGCCAGCAGCTTAGATGCGTTTGAGCGCCCCCGGTTCTTC. It translates to CASSLDAFERPRFF.

V usage is TRBV5-4 and J usage is TRBJ1-1; no definite D call. Trimming shortened V by 5 bases and J by 4 bases, and 15 bases separated the two germline ends. This CDR3 has 14 residues. Germline V gene lookup returns CDR1 SGHNT and CDR2 YYREEE (reference sequence). CDR3 region: CASRFDAPGTEAFF. In DNA form, the CDR3 reads TGTGCCAGCAGATTTGATGCCCCGGGCACTGAAGCTTTCTTT.

This clonotype was recorded many times. The chain employs TRBV10-3 and TRBJ1-1; TRBD1 matches 7 bases. Germline CDR1 is ENHRY and CDR2 is SYGVKD. The V gene end was trimmed by 11 bases and the J gene end by 1 base; junction bases not matched to a gene: 13. This CDR3 is 15 amino acids long. The CDR3 DNA follows: TGTGCCGCCAAGGGACAGTCGAACGCGAACACTGAAGCTTTCTTT. This sequence encodes CAAKGQSNANTEAFF.

This chain joins TRBV2 and TRBJ1-5; no firm D call. In germline, CDR1 is SNHLY, CDR2 FYNNEI. There are 14 residues in the CDR3. The V and J ends lost 0 bases and 7 bases respectively, with 10 bases between them. CDR3: CASSEAFSRQPQHF. CDR3 nucleotides: TGTGCCAGCAGTGAAGCTTTTAGTCGGCAGCCCCAGCATTTT.

This clonotype was observed at least ten times. The chain recombines TRBV7-3 with TRBJ2-1, with no clear D. Trimming shortened V by 4 bases and J by 7 bases, and 11 bases separated the two germline ends. The CDR3 covers 13 residues. Germline CDR1 reads SGHTA; CDR2 reads FQGTGA. The CDR3 reads CASSSGVGNEQFF. As DNA, the CDR3 is TGTGCCAGCAGCTCCGGAGTGGGTAATGAGCAGTTCTTC.

At least ten counts were recorded for this clonotype. The J gene is TRBJ1-5, the V gene TRBV30; no clear D. This CDR3 region has 15 residues. Germline V gene data show CDR1 as GTSNPN and CDR2 as SVGIG (reference sequence). V was clipped by 0 bases and J by 7 bases, with 16 bases between them. CDR3 bases: TGTGCCTGGAGTGTTAAAGGGTCGGGCGGGCAGCCCCAGCATTTT. Translation gives CAWSVKGSGGQPQHF.

This clonotype was recorded at least ten times. One end of the junction is discordant with germline, which a read error may explain. The chain couples TRBV20-1 to TRBJ2-3, with TRBD1 matching 8 bases. CDR3 length equals 14 residues. Germline V lookup: CDR1 DFQATT, CDR2 SNEGSKA (reference sequence). CDR3 protein: CSVRIQGASDTQYF. As DNA, the CDR3 is TGCAGTGTTAGAATCCAGGGGGCGAGTGATACGCAGTATTTT.